This T cell receptor (beta chain) was captured in a study of cytomegalovirus exposure and HLA in healthy donors. In the study overall: The 130 or so validation repertoires, a later analysis reported, used the same platform as the approximately 730 repertoires from the first cohort.

Clones were sequenced by immunoSEQ multiplex PCR, and TCRdb holds only the in-frame ones, with some missing. The sample holds over 120,000 clones, 87% seen once. V lost 7 bases and J lost 0, with 11 bases in between. CDR1 is SGHRS and CDR2 is YFSETQ in the germline V gene. The CDR3 is 14 residues long. This clone turned up a few times. V usage is TRBV5-1 and J usage is TRBJ2-1; maybe TRBD1 (5 bases). The source material was PBMCs. This TCR was sampled from a man between 18 and 35 years old in good health and CMV-seropositive. The CDR3 DNA sequence: TGCGCCAGCCAGGGTTCCAGCTCCTACAATGAGCAGTTCTTC. Encoded protein: CASQGSSSYNEQFF.